The sequence of this T cell receptor beta chain was determined in a study of blood T cells in healthy people across ages. A second roughly 6 to 12 cycle PCR used barcoded and J-beta primers. Each TCR beta cDNA got a 12-nucleotide random molecular identifier. MiXCR, applied by TCRdb to the 5' RACE reads, yields one record per CDR3 protein. The repertoire consists of around 1,000,000 distinct CDR3 sequences, with around 25% occurring once and the leading ten covering 0.65% to 0.75%. CDR1 and CDR2 from the germline V gene are DFQATT and SNEGSKA (reference sequence). The CDR3 covers 14 residues. Germline trimming cut 7 bases from V and 0 bases from J; bases unmatched to any gene: 6. The same specimen was also included in a second study, on T cells of mothers and their children. That source notes: Nine systemically healthy Caucasian donors: three mothers, six children.

Material: blood. This chain links TRBV20-1 with TRBJ2-1; 7 bases line up with TRBD2. The TCR sequence derives from a girl between 2 and 10 years old in good health. The CDR3 region is CSGHGGSSYNEQFF. CDR3 DNA: TGCAGTGGACATGGCGGGAGCTCCTACAATGAGCAGTTCTTC.